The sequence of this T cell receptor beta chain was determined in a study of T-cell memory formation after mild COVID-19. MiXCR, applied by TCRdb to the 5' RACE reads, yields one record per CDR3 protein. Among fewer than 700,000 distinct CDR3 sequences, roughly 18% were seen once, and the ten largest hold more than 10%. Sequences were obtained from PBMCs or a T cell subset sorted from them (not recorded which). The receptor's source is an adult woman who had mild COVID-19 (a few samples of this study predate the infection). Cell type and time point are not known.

The CDR3 protein is CASSGGQGPGELFF. CDR3 nucleotides: TGCGCCAGCAGCGGGGGACAGGGGCCCGGGGAGCTGTTTTTT. This chain links TRBV5-1 with TRBJ2-2; 10 nucleotides agree with TRBD1. This CDR3 spans 14 amino acids. With V trimmed by 4 bases and J by 6 bases, 3 bases remained unmatched. Germline CDR1 SGHRS, CDR2 YFSETQ.